This T cell receptor (beta chain) was profiled in a study of T cells of healthy individuals. This clonotype was detected many times. The CDR3 has 19 amino acids. CDR1 is SGHTA, CDR2 FQGNSA, per germline. Trimming stripped 1 base from V and 3 bases from J, with 23 bases between. TCRdb reprocessed the 5' RACE reads via MiXCR and lists one record per CDR3 protein. The sample lists about 53,000 distinct CDR3 sequences; roughly 15% were seen once. The V and J genes are TRBV7-2 and TRBJ2-3; no firm D call. The receptor comes from a human donor in good health. CDR3 sequence reads: CASSLVSGWSSRVTDTQYF. CDR3 DNA: TGTGCCAGCAGCTTAGTATCCGGTTGGTCTTCGCGTGTGACAGATACGCAGTATTTT.